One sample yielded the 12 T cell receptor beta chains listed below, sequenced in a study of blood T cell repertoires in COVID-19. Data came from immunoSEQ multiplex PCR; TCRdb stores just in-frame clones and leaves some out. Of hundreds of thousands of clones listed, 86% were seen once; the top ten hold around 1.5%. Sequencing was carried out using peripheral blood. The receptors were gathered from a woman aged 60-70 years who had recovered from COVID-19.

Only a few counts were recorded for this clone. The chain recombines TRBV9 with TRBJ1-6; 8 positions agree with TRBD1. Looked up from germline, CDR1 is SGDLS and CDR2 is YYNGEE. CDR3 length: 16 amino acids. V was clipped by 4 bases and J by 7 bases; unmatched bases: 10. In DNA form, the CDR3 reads TGTGCCAGCAGCCTTGGACAGGGAGATCACAATTCACCCCTCCACTTT. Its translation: CASSLGQGDHNSPLHF. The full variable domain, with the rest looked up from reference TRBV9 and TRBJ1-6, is DSGVTQTPKHLITATGQRVTLRCSPRSGDLSVYWYQQSLDQGLQFLIQYYNGEERAKGNILERFSAQQFPDLHSELNLSSLELGDSALYFCASSLGQGDHNSPLHFGNGTRLTVT.

CDR3 DNA sequence: TGTGCCCCCCTTGCAGATACGCAGTATTTT. Amino acid sequence: CAPLADTQYF. The genes are TRBV5-3 and TRBJ2-3; D remains ambiguous. TRBV5-3 is designated an ORF whose function remains uncertain. V lost 10 bases and J 4 bases, leaving 7 bases between the germline ends. The CDR3 loop spans 10 amino acids.

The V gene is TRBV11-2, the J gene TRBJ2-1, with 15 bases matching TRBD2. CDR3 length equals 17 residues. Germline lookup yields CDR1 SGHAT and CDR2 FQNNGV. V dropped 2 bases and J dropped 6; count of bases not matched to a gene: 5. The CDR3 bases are TGTGCCAGCAGCTTATTCGGGACTAGCGGGGGGAGCAATGAGCAGTTCTTC. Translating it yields CASSLFGTSGGSNEQFF.

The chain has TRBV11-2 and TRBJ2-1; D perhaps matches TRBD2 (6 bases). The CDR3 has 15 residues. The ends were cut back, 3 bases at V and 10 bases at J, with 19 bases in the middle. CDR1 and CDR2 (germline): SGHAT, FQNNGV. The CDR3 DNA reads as TGTGCCAGCAGCTTGGGACGGCTAGCGATAGAGGAGCAGTTCTTC. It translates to CASSLGRLAIEEQFF. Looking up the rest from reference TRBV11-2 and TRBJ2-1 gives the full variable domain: EAGVAQSPRYKIIEKRQSVAFWCNPISGHATLYWYQQILGQGPKLLIQFQNNGVVDDSQLPKDRFSAERLKGVDSTLKIQPAKLEDSAVYLCASSLGRLAIEEQFFGPGTRLTVL.

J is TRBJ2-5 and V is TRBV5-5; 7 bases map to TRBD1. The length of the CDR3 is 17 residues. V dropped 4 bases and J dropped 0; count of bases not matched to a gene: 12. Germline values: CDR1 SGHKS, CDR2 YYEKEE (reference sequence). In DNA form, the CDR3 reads TGTGCCAGCAGCCACGGGGAGACAGGGATCAACCAAGAGACCCAGTACTTC. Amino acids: CASSHGETGINQETQYF.

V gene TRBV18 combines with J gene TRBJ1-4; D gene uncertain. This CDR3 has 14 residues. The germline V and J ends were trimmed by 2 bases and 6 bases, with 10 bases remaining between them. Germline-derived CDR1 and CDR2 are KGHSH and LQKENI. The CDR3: CASSPNRVDEKLFF. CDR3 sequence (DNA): TGTGCCAGCTCACCAAACAGAGTCGATGAAAAACTGTTTTTT. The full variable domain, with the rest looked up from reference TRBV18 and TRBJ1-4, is NAGVMQNPRHLVRRRGQEARLRCSPMKGHSHVYWYRQLPEEGLKFMVYLQKENIIDESGMPKERFSAEFPKEGPSILRIQQVVRGDSAAYFCASSPNRVDEKLFFGSGTQLSVL.

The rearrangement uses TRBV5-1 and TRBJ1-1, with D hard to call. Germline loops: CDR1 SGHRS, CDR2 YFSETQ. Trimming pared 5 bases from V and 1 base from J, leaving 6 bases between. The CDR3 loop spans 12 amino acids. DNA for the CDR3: TGCGCCAGCAGTGAGAGGAACACTGAAGCTTTCTTT. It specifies CASSERNTEAFF.

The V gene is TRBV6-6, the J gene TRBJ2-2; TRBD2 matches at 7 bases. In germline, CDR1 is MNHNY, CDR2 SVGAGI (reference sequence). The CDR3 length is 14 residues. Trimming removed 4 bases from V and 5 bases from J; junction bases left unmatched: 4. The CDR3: CASSFTSVTGELFF. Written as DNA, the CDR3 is TGTGCCAGCAGTTTTACTAGCGTGACCGGGGAGCTGTTTTTT.

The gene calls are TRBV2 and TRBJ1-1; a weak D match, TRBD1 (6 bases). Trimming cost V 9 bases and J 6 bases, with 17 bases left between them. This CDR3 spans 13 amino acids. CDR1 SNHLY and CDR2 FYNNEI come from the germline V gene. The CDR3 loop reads CARRQARGSEAFF. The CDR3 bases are TGTGCCAGAAGACAGGCCAGAGGGTCTGAAGCTTTCTTT.

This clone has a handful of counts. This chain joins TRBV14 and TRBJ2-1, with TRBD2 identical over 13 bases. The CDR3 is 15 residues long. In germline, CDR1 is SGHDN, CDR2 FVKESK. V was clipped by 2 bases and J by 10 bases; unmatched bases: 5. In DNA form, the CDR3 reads TGTGCCAGCAGCCAAATGACTAGCGGGGGGTCAGAGCAGTTCTTC. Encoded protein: CASSQMTSGGSEQFF. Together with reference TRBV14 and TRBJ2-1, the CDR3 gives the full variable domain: EAGVTQFPSHSVIEKGQTVTLRCDPISGHDNLYWYRRVMGKEIKFLLHFVKESKQDESGMPNNRFLAERTGGTYSTLKVQPAELEDSGVYFCASSQMTSGGSEQFFGPGTRLTVL.

CDR3 DNA sequence: TGTGCCAGCAGCCAAACTGTCCAAGAGACCCAGTACTTC. Its translation is CASSQTVQETQYF. The rearrangement links TRBV28 to TRBJ2-5, with no clear D. The germline V gene has CDR1 MDHEN and CDR2 SYDVKM. The CDR3 has 13 amino acids. The V end was cut by 6 bases, the J end by 1 base, with 9 bases between.

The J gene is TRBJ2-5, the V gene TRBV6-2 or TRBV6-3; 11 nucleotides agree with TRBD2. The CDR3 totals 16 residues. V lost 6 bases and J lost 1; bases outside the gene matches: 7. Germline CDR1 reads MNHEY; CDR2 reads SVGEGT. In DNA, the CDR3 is TGTGCCAGCAGCCCTTCACTAGCGGGGGCCCAAGAGACCCAGTACTTC. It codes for CASSPSLAGAQETQYF.